A single sample gave rise to the 23 T cell receptor beta chains below, sequenced in a study of cytomegalovirus exposure and HLA in healthy donors. The PCR had 60 Vbeta and 13 Jbeta primers. Using immunoSEQ multiplex PCR, the repertoire was profiled, and TCRdb retains in-frame clones only, with some absent. The data hold nearly 100,000 clones, with roughly 9.4% observed a single time. Sample: PBMCs. The origin of the receptors is a man in his fifties or sixties in good health and CMV-seropositive.

There are a few counts of this clone. The chain links TRBV28 to TRBJ1-4; perhaps TRBD1 as D (6 bases). Germline assignment: CDR1 MDHEN and CDR2 SYDVKM. The CDR3 is made up of 14 amino acids. The germline V and J ends were trimmed by 7 bases and 8 bases, with 17 bases remaining between them. The CDR3 reads CASIHRGAGEKLFF. Written as DNA, the CDR3 is TGTGCCAGCATTCATCGGGGGGCGGGAGAAAAACTGTTTTTT.

This clone was seen more than once but under ten times. The chain carries TRBV19 and TRBJ1-4; the match to TRBD1 covers 7 bases. Losses at the gene ends were 5 bases for V and 8 bases for J; bases not matched to a gene: 8. This CDR3 has 14 residues. Germline values: CDR1 LNHDA, CDR2 SQIVND (reference sequence). DNA for the CDR3: TGTGCCAGTAGTCGGCGGGACAGTCTCGAAAAACTGTTTTTT. Protein product: CASSRRDSLEKLFF.

This clone was picked up a small number of times. The chain recombines TRBV19 with TRBJ2-1; the match to TRBD2 covers 9 bases. This CDR3 has 17 residues. The germline V gene has CDR1 LNHDA and CDR2 SQIVND (reference sequence). The V segment lost 7 bases and the J segment 1 base; nucleotides outside the gene matches: 11. The CDR3 sequence is CASKSGGRAGSYNEQFF. CDR3 DNA: TGTGCCAGTAAGAGCGGCGGGAGGGCCGGGTCCTACAATGAGCAGTTCTTC.

This clone was counted only a few times. The chain is built from TRBV19 and TRBJ2-3; 9 bases agree with TRBD1. CDR3 length: 15 residues. V lost 4 bases, J lost 4 bases, and 6 bases stayed unmatched. CDR1 is LNHDA, CDR2 SQIVND, per germline (reference sequence). CDR3 DNA sequence: TGTGCCAGTAGTAAACGACAGGGGGTGGCAGATACGCAGTATTTT. The encoded protein is CASSKRQGVADTQYF.

V gene TRBV5-6 combines with J gene TRBJ1-1; D is perhaps TRBD1 (6 bases). The CDR3 has 14 amino acids. Germline V gives CDR1 SGHDT, CDR2 YYEEEE. The V and J ends lost 3 bases and 7 bases respectively, with 16 bases between them. In DNA, the CDR3 is TGTGCCAGCAGCTCAGTCGGACAGTTCTTTGAAGCTTTCTTT. It specifies CASSSVGQFFEAFF.

J is TRBJ1-1 and V is TRBV27, with D maybe TRBD1 (5 bases). Germline V lookup: CDR1 MNHEY, CDR2 SMNVEV (reference sequence). The CDR3 sequence is 13 residues long. V was cut by 3 bases and J by 5 bases, with 10 bases left in between. CDR3 bases: TGTGCCAGCAGTTTCAGGGCAGGGACTGAAGCTTTCTTT. Translation: CASSFRAGTEAFF.

V usage is TRBV6-1 and J usage is TRBJ2-1; D is perhaps TRBD2 (5 bases). This CDR3 has 12 residues. CDR1 is MNHNS and CDR2 is SASEGT in the germline V gene. V was clipped by 6 bases and J by 5 bases, with 8 bases between them. The CDR3 region is CASSDYNNEQFF. The CDR3 nucleotides read TGTGCCAGCAGCGACTATAACAATGAGCAGTTCTTC.

This clone was counted only a few times. The V call is TRBV12-5, the J call TRBJ1-5; no reliable D call. The V end lost 4 bases, the J end lost 13 bases, and 17 bases lay between the germline ends. Germline lookup yields CDR1 LGHNT and CDR2 FRNRAP. The CDR3 is 13 residues long. CDR3 protein: CASGSPTDGKQHF. The CDR3 DNA is TGTGCTAGTGGTTCCCCCACAGACGGCAAACAGCATTTT.

This clone was seen only once. The chain employs TRBV15 and TRBJ2-1; D may be TRBD2 (6 bases). Trimming took 3 bases from V and 0 from J, leaving 21 bases between them. There are 19 residues in the CDR3. Germline CDR1 is LNHNV and CDR2 is YYDKDF (reference sequence). The CDR3 DNA follows: TGTGCCACCAGCAGTACCACTTGGACTACCTCAAGCTCCTACAATGAGCAGTTCTTC. Its translation is CATSSTTWTTSSSYNEQFF.

J is TRBJ1-3 and V is TRBV7-8; a weak D match, TRBD1 (6 bases). Germline CDR1 and CDR2: SGHVS and FQNEAQ. Deletions cut 5 bases from V and 2 bases from J, with 10 bases between. CDR3 length: 14 residues. This chain's CDR3 is CASSLRQAGNTIYF. The CDR3 region has the DNA TGTGCCAGCAGCCTCAGACAGGCTGGAAACACCATATATTTT. Together with reference TRBV7-8 and TRBJ1-3, the CDR3 gives the full variable domain: GAGVSQSPRYKVAKRGQDVALRCDPISGHVSLFWYQQALGQGPEFLTYFQNEAQLDKSGLPSDRFFAERPEGSVSTLKIQRTQQEDSAVYLCASSLRQAGNTIYFGEGSWLTVV.

This sequence joins TRBV6-5 and TRBJ1-2, with D possibly TRBD1 on 6 matching bases. Germline CDR1 MNHEY, CDR2 SVGAGI. The V gene lost 6 bases and the J gene lost 2 bases, with 13 bases spanning the gap. This CDR3 comprises 14 residues. The CDR3, as DNA: TGTGCCAGCAGCCAGCAGGGGACCAACTATGGCTACACCTTC. This sequence encodes CASSQQGTNYGYTF.

This clone has a count of ten or more. CDR3 nucleotide sequence: TGTGCCAGCAGCTTAACAGCCAGCACTGAAGCTTTCTTT. This gives the protein CASSLTASTEAFF. The V call is TRBV5-4, the J call TRBJ1-1; D gene ambiguous. Trimming shortened V by 2 bases and J by 4 bases, and 9 bases separated the two germline ends. There are 13 residues in the CDR3. Germline assignment: CDR1 SGHNT and CDR2 YYREEE (reference sequence). The variable domain in full, completed from reference TRBV5-4 and TRBJ1-1, reads ETGVTQSPTHLIKTRGQQVTLRCSSQSGHNTVSWYQQALGQGPQFIFQYYREEENGRGNFPPRFSGLQFPNYSSELNVNALELDDSALYLCASSLTASTEAFFGQGTRLTVV.

This clone turned up a few times. A junction end diverges from the germline sequence, so it may reflect a read error. The rearrangement joins TRBV7-7 to TRBJ2-2, with 10 bases lining up with TRBD1. CDR1 is SSHAT, CDR2 FNYEAQ, per germline (reference sequence). This CDR3 has 15 residues. Here the CDR3 reads CASSPGQGIPGELFF. In DNA form, the CDR3 reads TGTGCTAGCAGCCCGGGACAGGGGATCCCCGGGGAGCTGTTTTTT.

This clone was detected a few times. The CDR3 protein is CAISGAPQTGANVLTF. CDR3 in DNA: TGTGCCATCAGTGGGGCCCCCCAGACTGGGGCCAACGTCCTGACTTTC. The genes are TRBV10-3 and TRBJ2-6, with D unclear. The CDR3 length is 16 residues. Germline V gives CDR1 ENHRY, CDR2 SYGVKD. V lost 4 bases and J 2 bases, leaving 12 bases between the germline ends.

A few counts support this clone. The gene calls are TRBV28 and TRBJ1-2; D ambiguous. Germline CDR1 and CDR2: MDHEN and SYDVKM. Trimming pared 4 bases from V and 8 bases from J, leaving 14 bases between. There are 13 residues in the CDR3. The CDR3 sequence is CASSSGAALGYTF. CDR3 DNA sequence: TGTGCCAGCAGTTCGGGAGCCGCCCTGGGCTACACCTTC.

A few counts support this clone. This chain links TRBV2 with TRBJ1-2; 7 nucleotides match TRBD1. V was clipped by 8 bases and J by 4 bases; unmatched bases: 7. There are 13 residues in the CDR3. Germline assignment: CDR1 SNHLY and CDR2 FYNNEI. The CDR3 region is CASLPNRGYGYTF. CDR3 coding DNA: TGTGCCAGCCTCCCGAACAGGGGCTATGGCTACACCTTC.

Many counts were recorded for this clone. The V and J genes are TRBV28 and TRBJ1-6, with 8 bases that match TRBD1. Trimming took 5 bases from V and 9 from J; bases not matched to a gene: 9. The CDR3 has 15 amino acids. Germline assignment: CDR1 MDHEN and CDR2 SYDVKM. DNA of the CDR3: TGTGCCAGCAGTAGGCGGGACAGGCCGCTTTCACCCCTCCACTTT. Translation gives CASSRRDRPLSPLHF.

In this sample, this clone turned up many times. The chain couples TRBV28 to TRBJ2-7, with D perhaps TRBD1 (6 bases). CDR3 length equals 15 residues. Trimming removed 4 bases from V and 1 base from J, with 14 bases in between. The V gene's germline CDR1 is MDHEN and CDR2 SYDVKM. CDR3 amino acids: CASSSGGEGSYEQYF. CDR3 in DNA: TGTGCCAGCAGTTCTGGGGGCGAGGGTTCCTACGAGCAGTACTTC. Looking up the rest from reference TRBV28 and TRBJ2-7 gives the full variable domain: DVKVTQSSRYLVKRTGEKVFLECVQDMDHENMFWYRQDPGLGLRLIYFSYDVKMKEKGDIPEGYSVSREKKERFSLILESASTNQTSMYLCASSSGGEGSYEQYFGPGTRLTVT.

This clone was picked up a small number of times. CDR3 in amino acids: CASSSRTSLHEQYF. The CDR3 DNA reads TGTGCCAGCAGTTCCCGGACTAGTCTCCACGAGCAGTACTTC. This chain uses TRBV28 with TRBJ2-7, with TRBD2 identical over 7 bases. V gave up 4 bases and J gave up 5 bases; unmatched junction bases: 8. This CDR3 contains 14 residues. Germline V gives CDR1 MDHEN, CDR2 SYDVKM.

The table lists this clone with a few counts. The chain recombines TRBV6-6 with TRBJ2-7; 11 bases align to TRBD2. V dropped 7 bases and J dropped 8; count of bases not matched to a gene: 10. Germline loops: CDR1 MNHNY, CDR2 SVGAGI (reference sequence). The CDR3 extends over 14 amino acids. The CDR3 is CASTYGTSGSQQYF. The CDR3 DNA sequence: TGTGCCAGCACCTACGGAACTAGCGGGAGCCAGCAGTACTTC.

This clone was seen a handful of times. The chain uses TRBV6-6 and TRBJ1-3; D remains unclear. V was pared by 4 bases and J by 2 bases, with 12 bases between. CDR3 length: 15 residues. Germline CDR1 is MNHNY and CDR2 is SVGAGI (reference sequence). In DNA form, the CDR3 reads TGTGCCAGCAGTTCTAACCCGGCGGCTGGAAACACCATATATTTT. It yields the protein CASSSNPAAGNTIYF.

This clone was counted only a few times. The chain employs TRBV4-2 and TRBJ2-1; no firm D call. The CDR3 spans 16 residues. V was cut by 0 bases and J by 2 bases, with 11 bases left in between. Germline CDR1 and CDR2: LGHNA and YNFKEQ. CDR3 region: CASSQDADRTYNEQFF. Here the CDR3 DNA reads TGTGCCAGCAGCCAAGATGCGGATCGGACCTACAATGAGCAGTTCTTC.

This clone showed up many times. The chain combines TRBV30 with TRBJ1-4; D possibly corresponds to TRBD1 (5 bases). The CDR3 contains 13 residues. V lost 5 bases and J 7 bases, leaving 14 bases between the germline ends. CDR1 and CDR2 (germline): GTSNPN, SVGIG (reference sequence). DNA of the CDR3: TGTGCCTGGGCAGGGCAGGGTGGTGAAAAACTGTTTTTT. Protein sequence: CAWAGQGGEKLFF.